The 27 T cell receptor beta chains given below trace back to one sample, sequenced in a study of regulatory T cells in long-lasting Graves disease. Library construction for TCR beta used iRepertoire HTBI primers and Arm-PCR of CDR3 regions. TCRdb passed the multiplex PCR reads through MiXCR, listing each CDR3 protein once. Counted here are about 360,000 distinct CDR3 sequences, 15% to 20% occurring once; the ten biggest clones make up 20% to 25%. Time point: newly diagnosed GD, antithyroid drugs for less than 3 months. With RNA extracted from PBMCs as input, the TCR library was made. These data were likewise used in another study, on T cells in Graves' hyperthyroidism and ophthalmopathy.

The sequencing used peripheral blood mononuclear cells (PBMCs), collected at new diagnosis, from a patient treated with antithyroid drugs. These receptor sequences come from a woman between 18 and 29 years old with Graves disease.

This clonotype was seen a handful of times. The V and J genes are TRBV12-5 and TRBJ1-2; D unclear. This CDR3 comprises 14 residues. V was clipped by 1 base and J by 10 bases, with 16 bases between them. Germline CDR1 and CDR2: LGHNT and FRNRAP. The CDR3 bases are TGTGCTAGTGGTTTGGGGTCCCCTCCCTGGGACTACACCTTC. Protein sequence: CASGLGSPPWDYTF.

Many counts were recorded for this clonotype. The chain has TRBV6-5 and TRBJ1-1, with TRBD1 identical over 9 bases. Germline values: CDR1 MNHEY, CDR2 SVGAGI. Losses at the gene ends were 2 bases for V and 5 bases for J; bases not matched to a gene: 0. This CDR3 is built from 13 residues. This CDR3 reads CASSYGQGTEAFF. CDR3 bases: TGTGCCAGCAGTTACGGACAGGGGACTGAAGCTTTCTTT.

On this clonotype itself: A read error may explain this, as a much larger clone is one base away. The chain has TRBV29-1 and TRBJ2-1; a weak D match, TRBD2 (5 bases). Germline loops: CDR1 SQVTM, CDR2 ANQGSEA. The CDR3 loop spans 12 amino acids. This CDR3 reads CSVEVPGNGQFF. In DNA, the CDR3 is TGCAGCGTTGAAGTACCGGGAAATGGGCAGTTCTTC.

This clonotype was seen ten or more times. The rearrangement links TRBV19 to TRBJ2-5, with TRBD1 matching over 7 bases. The V gene's germline CDR1 is LNHDA and CDR2 SQIVND (reference sequence). CDR3 length equals 12 residues. Trimming took 6 bases from V and 6 from J; bases not matched to a gene: 4. CDR3 nucleotide sequence: TGTGCCAGTAGACCACAGGGGAAGACCCAGTACTTC. Its protein is CASRPQGKTQYF.

This clonotype was observed at least ten times. V usage is TRBV6-2 or TRBV6-3 and J usage is TRBJ2-6, with TRBD1 identical over 8 bases. Looked up from germline, CDR1 is MNHEY and CDR2 is SVGEGT. This CDR3 has 17 residues. With V trimmed by 3 bases and J by 1 base, 5 bases remained unmatched. The CDR3 sequence: CASSYGDRGSGANVLTF. For the CDR3, the DNA is TGTGCCAGCAGTTATGGCGACAGGGGATCTGGGGCCAACGTCCTGACTTTC.

This clonotype was recorded at least ten times. The chain joins TRBV7-9 to TRBJ2-7; D possibly corresponds to TRBD1 (5 bases). V gave up 1 base and J gave up 2 bases, with 9 bases separating them. There are 14 residues in the CDR3. The germline gives CDR1 SEHNR, CDR2 FQNEAQ (reference sequence). The chain's CDR3 is CASSLVPGPYEQYF. CDR3 DNA: TGTGCCAGCAGCTTAGTTCCAGGGCCCTACGAGCAGTACTTC.

The sample holds a few counts of this clonotype. The chain uses TRBV19 and TRBJ2-3, with D possibly TRBD2 on 5 matching bases. The germline V gene encodes CDR1 LNHDA and CDR2 SQIVND (reference sequence). V was clipped by 5 bases and J by 2 bases, with 11 bases between them. This CDR3 is 14 amino acids long. The CDR3 nucleotides read TGTGCCAGTAGTGAAGCGGTGCTCACAGATACGCAGTATTTT. It translates to CASSEAVLTDTQYF.

This clonotype was recorded many times. This sequence joins TRBV30 and TRBJ1-3; D is undetermined. The germline V and J ends were trimmed by 0 bases and 4 bases, with 10 bases remaining between them. This CDR3 comprises 14 residues. Germline V gene data show CDR1 as GTSNPN and CDR2 as SVGIG (reference sequence). The CDR3 sequence: CAWSVGLTGNTIYF. The CDR3 DNA follows: TGTGCCTGGAGTGTCGGCCTAACGGGAAACACCATATATTTT. The full variable domain, completed using reference TRBV30 and TRBJ1-3, is SQTIHQWPATLVQPVGSPLSLECTVEGTSNPNLYWYRQAAGRGLQLLFYSVGIGQISSEVPQNLSASRPQDRQFILSSKKLLLSDSGFYLCAWSVGLTGNTIYFGEGSWLTVV.

This clonotype appeared many times. The chain couples TRBV3-1 to TRBJ2-7; TRBD2 matches 13 bases. The germline gives CDR1 LGHDT, CDR2 YNNKEL (reference sequence). Unmatched junction bases numbered 10, after V lost 2 bases and J lost 12 bases. This CDR3 has 15 amino acids. DNA of the CDR3: TGTGCCAGCAGCCAAACGGGACTAGCGGGACCGAGGGGGTACTTC. It encodes CASSQTGLAGPRGYF.

At least ten counts were recorded for this clonotype. This sequence joins TRBV7-9 and TRBJ1-4; 7 bases are a match to TRBD1. V was pared by 5 bases and J by 5 bases, with 8 bases of the junction left unmatched. Germline V CDR1 and CDR2: SEHNR, FQNEAQ (reference sequence). This CDR3 contains 15 residues. In DNA, the CDR3 is TGTGCCAGCAGCAAAGAAGGGACAGCGAATGAAAAACTGTTTTTT. It translates to CASSKEGTANEKLFF.

Many counts were recorded for this clonotype. The J gene is TRBJ2-2, the V gene TRBV28; 12 bases are a match to TRBD2. CDR1 and CDR2 (germline): MDHEN, SYDVKM. After removal of 2 bases from V and 1 base from J, the junction contained 14 bases not matched to a gene. This CDR3 is 21 amino acids long. The CDR3 reads CASSLGGWLAGGPRNTGELFF. The CDR3 DNA reads as TGTGCCAGCAGTTTAGGTGGCTGGCTAGCGGGAGGGCCGAGGAACACCGGGGAGCTGTTTTTT.

For this clonotype: This may be a read error, as it is one base from a much larger clone. The rearrangement uses TRBV6-1 and TRBJ1-5; 9 bases are a match to TRBD1. Germline trimming cut 6 bases from V and 1 base from J; bases unmatched to any gene: 4. Germline CDR1 reads MNHNS; CDR2 reads SASEGT. The CDR3 length is 15 residues. This CDR3 is CASRTGGGSNQPQHF. The CDR3 DNA is TGTGCCAGCAGAACAGGGGGCGGGAGCAATCAGCCCCAGCATTTT.

This clonotype was observed at least ten times. The genes are TRBV4-1 and TRBJ1-1; D not resolved. Trimming shortened V by 1 base and J by 8 bases, and 17 bases separated the two germline ends. Germline V gene sequence: CDR1 MGHRA, CDR2 YSYEKL. This CDR3 comprises 15 residues. The CDR3 nucleotides are TGCGCCAGCAGCCAAGCCGGACTTAGACAAAGCGAAGCTTTCTTT. Its translation is CASSQAGLRQSEAFF.

This clonotype was detected ten times or more. The chain links TRBV2 to TRBJ2-5; 11 nucleotides match TRBD2. The V gene's germline CDR1 is SNHLY and CDR2 FYNNEI. The CDR3 sequence is 15 residues long. Trimming took 6 bases from V and 2 from J; bases not matched to a gene: 5. CDR3: CASRRLAGLQETQYF. The CDR3 DNA reads TGTGCCAGCAGGAGACTAGCGGGGCTTCAAGAGACCCAGTACTTC. Full variable domain (remainder filled in from reference TRBV2 and TRBJ2-5): EPEVTQTPSHQVTQMGQEVILRCVPISNHLYFYWYRQILGQKVEFLVSFYNNEISEKSEIFDDQFSVERPDGSNFTLKIRSTKLEDSAMYFCASRRLAGLQETQYFGPGTRLLVL.

V gene TRBV11-3 combines with J gene TRBJ2-3; D is ambiguous. Trimming shortened V by 1 base and J by 0 bases, and 8 bases separated the two germline ends. Germline V CDR1 and CDR2: SGHNT, YENEEA. The CDR3 loop spans 15 amino acids. The CDR3 DNA reads as TGTGCCAGCAGCTTAGGTCCCAGGAGCACAGATACGCAGTATTTT. As protein: CASSLGPRSTDTQYF.

There are many counts of this clonotype. The CDR3 here is CASSPGRPSTDTQYF. The CDR3 DNA is TGCGCCAGCAGCCCGGGGAGGCCAAGCACAGATACGCAGTATTTT. The J gene is TRBJ2-3, the V gene TRBV5-1; D is possibly TRBD2 (6 bases). The CDR3 sequence is 15 residues long. The ends were cut back, 4 bases at V and 0 bases at J, with 12 bases in the middle. From germline, CDR1 is SGHRS and CDR2 YFSETQ.

The chain carries TRBV25-1 and TRBJ2-1; either TRBD1 or TRBD2 may fit D (5 bases each). CDR1 is MGHDK and CDR2 is SYGVNS in the germline V gene. The V end lost 3 bases, the J end lost 8 bases, and 17 bases lay between the germline ends. The CDR3 length is 15 residues. CDR3 residues: CASSDEGRAEDEQFF. The CDR3 coding sequence is TGTGCCAGCAGTGATGAGGGCAGGGCGGAGGATGAGCAGTTCTTC.

This clonotype was seen at least ten times. The chain carries TRBV28 and TRBJ2-3, with D perhaps TRBD2 (5 bases). The CDR3 is 13 amino acids. Germline V gene data show CDR1 as MDHEN and CDR2 as SYDVKM. The ends were cut back, 5 bases at V and 4 bases at J, with 10 bases in the middle. The CDR3: CASSTRTADTQYF. CDR3 DNA: TGTGCCAGCAGTACGCGGACTGCAGATACGCAGTATTTT.

This clonotype has a count of ten or more. The J gene is TRBJ2-1, the V gene TRBV7-3; D is tentatively TRBD1 or TRBD2 (5 bases each). The V gene's germline CDR1 is SGHTA and CDR2 FQGTGA. V gave up 3 bases and J gave up 3 bases, with 12 bases separating them. The CDR3 consists of 15 residues. The CDR3 coding sequence is TGTGCCAGCAGCTTCCGACAGAGCGGCTACAATGAGCAGTTCTTC. As protein: CASSFRQSGYNEQFF.

There are many counts of this clonotype. V is TRBV6-1 and J is TRBJ1-1; a weak D match, TRBD1 (6 bases). CDR3 length: 15 amino acids. Trimming shortened V by 7 bases and J by 0 bases, and 15 bases separated the two germline ends. Germline CDR1 MNHNS, CDR2 SASEGT. CDR3 DNA sequence: TGTGCCAGCACCCTGGGGACATTCTTGAACACTGAAGCTTTCTTT. Amino acids: CASTLGTFLNTEAFF.

This clonotype was observed at least ten times. This chain joins TRBV28 and TRBJ1-2; the D is unclear. With 2 bases removed from V and 6 bases from J, the gap between germline ends came to 4 bases. The V gene's germline CDR1 is MDHEN and CDR2 SYDVKM. The CDR3 loop spans 11 amino acids. The CDR3 coding sequence is TGTGCCAGCAGTTTAAGGGATGGCTACACCTTC. Amino acids: CASSLRDGYTF.

This clonotype was recorded at least ten times. J is TRBJ1-2 and V is TRBV6-1; D is undetermined. Germline CDR1 reads MNHNS; CDR2 reads SASEGT. The CDR3 extends over 13 amino acids. The V end lost 2 bases, the J end lost 7 bases, and 11 bases lay between the germline ends. The CDR3, as DNA: TGTGCCAGCAGTGAACAGGCGCTTAGTGGCTACACCTTC. Its protein is CASSEQALSGYTF.

At least ten counts were recorded for this clonotype. The CDR3 bases are TGTGCCAGCAGCCCTAGATTAATGTCCTACGAGCAGTACTTC. It is translated as CASSPRLMSYEQYF. This chain joins TRBV11-2 and TRBJ2-7, with D hard to call. V dropped 5 bases and J dropped 1 base, with 12 bases sitting between them. CDR3 size: 14 residues. Germline CDR1 and CDR2: SGHAT and FQNNGV.

This clonotype was seen more than once but under ten times. A much larger clone lies a single base off, so this may be a read error. V is TRBV5-1 and J is TRBJ1-1, with a tentative D call TRBD1 (5 bases). The CDR3 is 15 residues long. Trimming stripped 3 bases from V and 1 base from J, with 13 bases between. Germline values: CDR1 SGHRS, CDR2 YFSETQ. The CDR3 region has the DNA TGCGCCAGCAGCTCCTGGGGCAGGCCGAACACTGAAGCTTTCTTT. Its translation: CASSSWGRPNTEAFF.

At least ten counts were recorded for this clonotype. V is TRBV12-3 or TRBV12-4 and J is TRBJ2-7; 11 nucleotides agree with TRBD2. The V segment lost 4 bases and the J segment 2 bases; nucleotides outside the gene matches: 10. This CDR3 is built from 17 residues. CDR3 residues: CASSYANLAGGTYEQYF. The CDR3 coding sequence is TGTGCCAGCAGTTACGCCAACTTAGCGGGAGGGACCTACGAGCAGTACTTC.

The CDR3: CASSVGQGAADTQYF. The CDR3 DNA follows: TGCGCCAGCAGCGTGGGACAGGGGGCTGCAGATACGCAGTATTTT. The rearrangement joins TRBV5-1 to TRBJ2-3, with TRBD1 identical over 12 bases. Unmatched junction bases numbered 4, after V lost 4 bases and J lost 4 bases. The CDR3 loop spans 15 amino acids. Germline values: CDR1 SGHRS, CDR2 YFSETQ.

This clonotype was observed a handful of times. V is TRBV28 and J is TRBJ1-1; 9 bases fit TRBD1. Germline-derived CDR1 and CDR2 are MDHEN and SYDVKM. This CDR3 region has 17 residues. The V and J ends lost 4 bases and 0 bases, in that order; junction bases with no gene match: 9. CDR3 sequence reads: CASSSLRGTGMNTEAFF. CDR3 nucleotides: TGTGCCAGCAGTTCCCTCCGGGGGACAGGGATGAACACTGAAGCTTTCTTT.